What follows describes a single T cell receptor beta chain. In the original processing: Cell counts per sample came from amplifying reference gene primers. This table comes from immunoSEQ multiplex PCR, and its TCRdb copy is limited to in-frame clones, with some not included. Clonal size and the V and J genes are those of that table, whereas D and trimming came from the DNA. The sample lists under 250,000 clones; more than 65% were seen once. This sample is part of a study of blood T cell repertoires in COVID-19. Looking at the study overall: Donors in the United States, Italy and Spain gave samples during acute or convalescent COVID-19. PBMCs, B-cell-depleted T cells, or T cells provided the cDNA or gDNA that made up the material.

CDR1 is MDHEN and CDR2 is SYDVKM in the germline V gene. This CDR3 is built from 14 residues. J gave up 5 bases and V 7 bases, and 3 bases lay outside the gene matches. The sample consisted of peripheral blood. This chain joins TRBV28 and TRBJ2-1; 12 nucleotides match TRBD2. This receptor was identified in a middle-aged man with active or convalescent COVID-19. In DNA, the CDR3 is TGTGCCAGCATCCGACTAGCGGGGGACAATGAGCAGTTCTTC. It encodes CASIRLAGDNEQFF.